This passage covers 17 T cell receptor beta chains from one sample sequenced in a study of blood T cell repertoires in COVID-19. Sequencing used immunoSEQ multiplex PCR; TCRdb keeps in-frame clones, though not all of them. The sample holds about 94,000 clones; roughly 80% are singletons and the top ten take 15% to 20%. Sample: peripheral blood. The receptors come from a human donor in a cohort sampled during active COVID-19.

This clone was seen a handful of times. This chain uses TRBV7-9 with TRBJ2-7; TRBD2 is a possible D gene (5 bases). The CDR3 extends over 14 amino acids. Looked up from germline, CDR1 is SEHNR and CDR2 is FQNEAQ (reference sequence). Trimming removed 6 bases at V and 2 bases at J, with 14 bases between. CDR3 loop: CASRLSGDTYEQYF. DNA for the CDR3: TGTGCCAGCAGACTGTCCGGGGATACCTACGAGCAGTACTTC.

This clone was counted once. V usage is TRBV5-1 and J usage is TRBJ2-7; D possibly corresponds to TRBD2 (5 bases). The CDR3 runs to 15 residues. Germline V lookup: CDR1 SGHRS, CDR2 YFSETQ. The V end was cut by 0 bases, the J end by 5 bases, with 15 bases between. The CDR3 coding sequence is TGCGCCAGCAGCTTGGCCGGGGTGTTGTGGGACGAGCAGTACTTC. This translates into CASSLAGVLWDEQYF.

The V and J genes are TRBV6-6 and TRBJ2-7; TRBD2 might be the D (5 bases). V dropped 0 bases and J dropped 2 bases, with 8 bases sitting between them. This CDR3 is 14 amino acids long. CDR1 is MNHNY and CDR2 is SVGAGI in the germline V gene (reference sequence). The CDR3 coding sequence is TGTGCCAGCAGTTACTCGCGCGGGCCCTACGAGCAGTACTTC. Its translation is CASSYSRGPYEQYF.

This clone occurred once. The rearrangement links TRBV7-8 to TRBJ2-7; D not certain. The germline gives CDR1 SGHVS, CDR2 FQNEAQ. V was clipped by 5 bases and J by 13 bases, with 21 bases between them. CDR3 size: 13 residues. CDR3 coding DNA: TGTGCCAGCAGCCCTAACTCCGGCGGAAGGTACTACTTC. Its protein product is CASSPNSGGRYYF.

The chain employs TRBV4-1 and TRBJ2-3; D perhaps matches TRBD2 (6 bases). V was trimmed by 1 base and J by 4 bases, leaving 12 bases between them. The CDR3 covers 15 residues. CDR1 and CDR2 from the germline V gene are MGHRA and YSYEKL. CDR3 coding DNA: TGCGCCAGCAGCCAAGCGGCGGGACTGCCAGATACGCAGTATTTT. Encoded protein: CASSQAAGLPDTQYF.

The chain combines TRBV28 with TRBJ2-7; 8 bases are a match to TRBD2. The germline V gene encodes CDR1 MDHEN and CDR2 SYDVKM. This CDR3 is built from 13 residues. The CDR3 protein is CRTGTSRRDEQYF. As DNA, the CDR3 is TGTCGGACGGGGACTAGTAGACGGGACGAGCAGTACTTC.

The chain recombines TRBV30 with TRBJ2-7; D might be TRBD1 (5 bases). Germline loops: CDR1 GTSNPN, CDR2 SVGIG (reference sequence). The length of the CDR3 is 15 residues. The ends were cut back, 0 bases at V and 2 bases at J, with 14 bases in the middle. CDR3: CAWSVGLTRAYEQYF. DNA of the CDR3: TGTGCCTGGAGTGTAGGCCTCACCAGGGCCTACGAGCAGTACTTC. Filled out from reference TRBV30 and TRBJ2-7, the complete variable domain reads SQTIHQWPATLVQPVGSPLSLECTVEGTSNPNLYWYRQAAGRGLQLLFYSVGIGQISSEVPQNLSASRPQDRQFILSSKKLLLSDSGFYLCAWSVGLTRAYEQYFGPGTRLTVT.

This chain links TRBV5-5 with TRBJ2-7; D is perhaps TRBD2 (6 bases). Germline V gene lookup returns CDR1 SGHKS and CDR2 YYEKEE (reference sequence). This CDR3 is 14 amino acids long. Deletions cut 3 bases from V and 6 bases from J, with 16 bases between. The CDR3 is CASSWTLGEVEQYF. The DNA for the CDR3 is TGTGCCAGCAGCTGGACCCTAGGGGAGGTCGAGCAGTACTTC.

The genes are TRBV19 and TRBJ1-1, with 8 bases identical to TRBD1. V gave up 4 bases and J gave up 7 bases; unmatched junction bases: 11. CDR3 length: 15 residues. Per germline, CDR1 LNHDA and CDR2 SQIVND (reference sequence). The CDR3 loop reads CASSRLGTGGFEAFF. The CDR3 nucleotides read TGTGCCAGTAGTAGGCTGGGTACAGGGGGGTTTGAAGCTTTCTTT.

The chain employs TRBV6-5 and TRBJ2-7, with D possibly TRBD2 on 6 matching bases. The CDR3 is 15 residues long. In germline, CDR1 is MNHEY, CDR2 SVGAGI. The V gene lost 7 bases and the J gene lost 0 bases, with 16 bases spanning the gap. The CDR3 protein is CASKPGGQSSYEQYF. The CDR3 DNA reads as TGTGCCAGCAAACCAGGAGGGCAGAGCTCCTACGAGCAGTACTTC.

V usage is TRBV7-9 and J usage is TRBJ2-3; D is undetermined. The CDR3 extends over 14 amino acids. V was cut by 1 base and J by 3 bases, with 8 bases left in between. The germline gives CDR1 SEHNR, CDR2 FQNEAQ (reference sequence). The CDR3 is CASSLGAWTDTQYF. CDR3 DNA: TGTGCCAGCAGCTTAGGGGCTTGGACAGATACGCAGTATTTT.

V usage is TRBV5-1 and J usage is TRBJ2-1; possible D gene TRBD2, 5 bases. Germline CDR1 SGHRS, CDR2 YFSETQ. V was clipped by 0 bases and J by 9 bases, with 10 bases between them. This CDR3 spans 13 amino acids. The CDR3 DNA sequence: TGCGCCAGCAGCTTGGGGGAGCCGGGTGAGCAGTTCTTC. Its protein product is CASSLGEPGEQFF.

The chain combines TRBV28 with TRBJ2-7; 10 nucleotides agree with TRBD2. The CDR3 contains 13 residues. CDR1 is MDHEN and CDR2 is SYDVKM in the germline V gene. Trimming took 6 bases from V and 3 from J; bases not matched to a gene: 2. The CDR3 protein is CASRAGGGYEQYF. CDR3 nucleotide sequence: TGTGCCAGCAGAGCGGGAGGGGGCTACGAGCAGTACTTC. Full variable domain (outside the CDR3, taken from reference TRBV28 and TRBJ2-7): DVKVTQSSRYLVKRTGEKVFLECVQDMDHENMFWYRQDPGLGLRLIYFSYDVKMKEKGDIPEGYSVSREKKERFSLILESASTNQTSMYLCASRAGGGYEQYFGPGTRLTVT.

V and J are TRBV3-1 (or the pseudogene TRBV3-2) and TRBJ2-3, with a weak D call TRBD2 (5 bases). The CDR3 runs 18 residues. The germline V gene encodes CDR1 LGHDT and CDR2 YNNKEL (reference sequence). V gave up 0 bases and J gave up 2 bases, with 18 bases separating them. As DNA, the CDR3 is TGTGCCAGCAGCCAAGATCGTTCGGGTCGGGGTTTCACAGATACGCAGTATTTT. Translation gives CASSQDRSGRGFTDTQYF.

The rearrangement links TRBV2 to TRBJ1-1, with 10 bases lining up with TRBD1. Unmatched junction bases numbered 4, after V lost 6 bases and J lost 3 bases. The length of the CDR3 is 14 residues. CDR1 is SNHLY, CDR2 FYNNEI, per germline. This chain's CDR3 is CASRSGTGDTEAFF. The CDR3 DNA sequence: TGTGCCAGCAGATCCGGGACAGGGGACACTGAAGCTTTCTTT.

This clone came up a few times. The CDR3 sequence: CASSPTGQLNTEAFF. In DNA, the CDR3 is TGTGCCAGCAGTCCAACGGGACAGCTGAACACTGAAGCTTTCTTT. This chain uses TRBV28 with TRBJ1-1, with 7 bases lining up with TRBD1. The germline V gene encodes CDR1 MDHEN and CDR2 SYDVKM. The CDR3 is 15 residues long. V was clipped by 5 bases and J by 0 bases; unmatched bases: 6.

V gene TRBV3-1 (or the pseudogene TRBV3-2) combines with J gene TRBJ2-7; D perhaps matches TRBD1 (5 bases). The CDR3 is made up of 12 amino acids. Per germline, CDR1 LGHDT and CDR2 YNNKEL (reference sequence). V was shortened by 7 bases and J by 6 bases, with 13 bases between the two germline ends. CDR3 sequence reads: CASTSVTGEQYF. CDR3 nucleotide sequence: TGTGCCAGCACCTCGGTTACAGGCGAGCAGTACTTC.